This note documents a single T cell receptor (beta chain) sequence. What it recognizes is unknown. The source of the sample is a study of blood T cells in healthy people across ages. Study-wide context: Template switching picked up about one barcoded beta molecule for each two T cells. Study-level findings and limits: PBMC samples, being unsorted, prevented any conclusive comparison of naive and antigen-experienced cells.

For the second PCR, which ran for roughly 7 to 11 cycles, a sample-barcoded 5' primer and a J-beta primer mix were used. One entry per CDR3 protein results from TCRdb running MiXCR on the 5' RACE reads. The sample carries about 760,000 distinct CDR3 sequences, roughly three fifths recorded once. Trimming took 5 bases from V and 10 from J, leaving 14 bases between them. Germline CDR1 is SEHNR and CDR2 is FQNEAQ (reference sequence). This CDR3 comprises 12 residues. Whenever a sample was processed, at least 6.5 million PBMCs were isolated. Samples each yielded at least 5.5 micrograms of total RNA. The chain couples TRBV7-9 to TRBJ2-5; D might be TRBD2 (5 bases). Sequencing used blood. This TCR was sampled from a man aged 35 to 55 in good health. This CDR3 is CASSQTTRDQYF. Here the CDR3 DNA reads TGTGCCAGCAGCCAGACCACCCGGGACCAGTACTTC.